This TCR beta chain was sequenced for a study of blood T cell repertoires in COVID-19 (dated by TCRdb to 2018 to 2020). Concerning the study at large: Collaborator samples came from the United States, Italy and Spain and covered acute and convalescent phases of COVID-19. The material from the prospective study consisted of cDNA or gDNA derived from T cells, B-cell-depleted T cells, or PBMCs. The dataset comprised deeply sampled blood TCRbeta repertoires from subjects exposed to, actively infected with, or recovered from COVID-19. The repertoires were released in a freely available public database meant as a resource for research on the immune response to SARS-CoV-2. Samples were obtained from the ongoing ImmuneRACE study (first 160 participants) and from some 1,300 subjects provided by 6 global collaborators. The sample metadata nearly always contained a de-identified subject ID, COVID-19 status, age in years and sex. Where HLA class I and class II types were available, the types were taken from metadata supplied by the sample provider, not from assay-based typing.

This clone was detected only once. The antigen it recognizes is unknown. Per-nucleotide qualities are absent, and no much larger clonotype sits a single base away. TCRbeta CDR3 regions were amplified from genomic DNA by means of the immunoSEQ Assay, a bias-controlled multiplex PCR. As for the original processing: The number of nucleated cells in each sample was estimated by amplification of reference gene primers within the assay. Sequence reads were collapsed and filtered to measure the absolute abundance of every unique TCRbeta CDR3 rearrangement. For each sample, productive Simpson clonality was calculated as the square root of Simpson's diversity index over productive rearrangements. TCRdb carries this immuneACCESS record with in-frame sequences only. Its versions omit some clonotypes, under half of them owing to an unresolved V gene in the studies checked, with the rest unexplained. V and J calls and clone size come straight from that table; D and trimming were deduced from the DNA. Here the sample has about 330,000 clones; around four fifths occur a single time. 0.95% to 1.5% of the sample lies in the top ten.

Per the germline V gene, SGDLS is the CDR1 and YYNGEE is the CDR2. V trim: 3 bases; J trim: 2 bases; unmatched bases: 2. Including the terminal cysteine and phenylalanine, the CDR3 comprises 14 residues. Only the CDR3 DNA stays, 42 bases, in frame from base 1. Whole blood was collected in K2EDTA tubes by collaborating institutions according to the institutions' own protocols. For TCRbeta analysis, collaborators shipped samples in one of three forms: frozen whole blood, isolated PBMCs, or DNA extracted from either of those sample types. Study-level results and caveats: The quantity of clinical and demographic metadata differed by source and by participant and was supplied without curation.

The source is a woman in her 50s with acute or convalescent COVID-19. The chain joins TRBV9 to TRBJ2-7; 10 nucleotides in the junction match TRBD1. Material for sequencing was peripheral blood. At the DNA level, the sequence is TGTGCCAGCAGCGAAGGACAGGGGGCCTACGAGCAGTACTTC. Its translation reads: CASSEGQGAYEQYF.